This T cell receptor beta chain was sequenced for a study of pediatric ulcerative colitis. The study's findings and limits: All ulcerative colitis patients, but no controls, carried a couple of rectal clonotypes.

The assay was run at survey level. Up to 500,000 reads were sequenced per sample. Sequencing was performed with immunoSEQ multiplex PCR; in TCRdb, only in-frame clones are kept and a portion is missing. The sample records about 36,000 clones, 55% to 85% being singletons. Trimming took off 3 bases at V and 3 bases at J, with 3 bases between the two ends. CDR1 is SNHLY and CDR2 is FYNNEI in the germline V gene. The CDR3 has 11 residues. One to two pinch biopsies were taken from the rectum during colonoscopy. The sample holds a few counts of this clone. Its antigen is as yet unknown. What was sequenced was gut tissue. This clonotype was obtained from a boy aged 5 to 17 with moderate ulcerative colitis. The rearrangement joins TRBV2 to TRBJ2-7; D unclear. The CDR3 coding sequence is TGTGCCAGCAGTGAGTACTACGAGCAGTACTTC. This gives the protein CASSEYYEQYF.